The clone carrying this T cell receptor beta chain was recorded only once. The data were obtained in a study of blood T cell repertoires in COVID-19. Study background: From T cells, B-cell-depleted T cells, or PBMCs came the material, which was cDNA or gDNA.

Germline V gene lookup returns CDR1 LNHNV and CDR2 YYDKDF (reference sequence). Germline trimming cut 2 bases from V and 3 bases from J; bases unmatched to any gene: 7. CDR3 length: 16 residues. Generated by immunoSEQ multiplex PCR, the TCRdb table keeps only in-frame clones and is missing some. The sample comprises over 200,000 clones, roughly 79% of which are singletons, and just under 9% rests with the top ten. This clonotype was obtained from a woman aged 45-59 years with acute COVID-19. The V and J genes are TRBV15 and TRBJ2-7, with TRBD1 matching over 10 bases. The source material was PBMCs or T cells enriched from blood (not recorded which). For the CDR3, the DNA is TGTGCCACCAGCAGAACGGGACAGGGGTTAAGCTACGAGCAGTACTTC. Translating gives CATSRTGQGLSYEQYF.